This TCR beta chain appears in the sequencing data of a study of T cell changes during pregnancy in multiple sclerosis. TCRdb keeps only in-frame clones here, not all; method: immunoSEQ multiplex PCR. The sample has some 49,000 clones; about 91% are singletons. V was pared by 5 bases and J by 6 bases, with 10 bases of the junction left unmatched. CDR3 length: 16 residues. Germline loops: CDR1 SGHVS, CDR2 FNYEAQ. The specimen was CD8+ T cells from peripheral blood mononuclear cells, collected in the second trimester of pregnancy. This sequence was found in a female donor with multiple sclerosis, enrolled in a pregnancy study. The V gene is TRBV7-6, the J gene TRBJ2-3, with 11 bases fitting TRBD1. CDR3 nucleotide sequence: TGTGCCAGCAGCCCCCCCAGGACAGGGGGCTGGGATACGCAGTATTTT. Amino acids: CASSPPRTGGWDTQYF. Combining the CDR3 with reference TRBV7-6 and TRBJ2-3 gives the whole variable domain GAGVSQSPRYKVTKRGQDVALRCDPISGHVSLYWYRQALGQGPEFLTYFNYEAQQDKSGLPNDRFSAERPEGSISTLTIQRTEQRDSAMYRCASSPPRTGGWDTQYFGPGTRLTVL.